This T cell receptor beta chain was obtained from a study of shared clonotypes between healthy human individuals. Overall study: Each donor contributed plates that comprised three CD4 naive, three CD4 memory, two CD8 naive and one CD8 memory. Points from the study as a whole: Estimated clonotype richness was generally higher in naive than memory subsets.

The CDR3 is made up of 12 amino acids. Germline CDR1 reads MNHNY; CDR2 reads SVGAGI (reference sequence). Trimming pared 6 bases from V and 6 bases from J, leaving 8 bases between. Produced via immunoSEQ multiplex PCR; TCRdb's table is partial and in-frame only. The repertoire holds around 690,000 clones, with less than 95% as singletons. CD8 memory merged CD45RO+ cells and CCR7-negative CD45RA+ TemRA cells into one population. In this sample, this clone turned up once. Its target is unknown. The chain links TRBV6-6 to TRBJ2-2; D not resolved. The specimen sequenced was memory CD8+ T cells from PBMCs. As for subset: CD45RO+ cells pooled with CCR7-negative TemRA cells. The source of this sequence is a man aged 18 to 29 in good health. Some clones in this sample may be carry-over from other donors' samples. CDR3 nucleotides: TGTGCCAGCAGGCCCCCCCCCGGGGAGCTGTTTTTT. It specifies CASRPPPGELFF.